This paragraph reports one T cell receptor beta chain. The antigen remains undetermined. This CDR3 is built from 17 residues. From germline, CDR1 is MDHEN and CDR2 SYDVKM. The V segment lost 3 bases and the J segment 8 bases; nucleotides outside the gene matches: 16. It was with 60 Vbeta and 13 Jbeta primers that the PCR ran. TCRdb's copy holds only in-frame clones and misses some; the assay was immunoSEQ multiplex PCR. The sample consists of about 250,000 clones, about four fifths of them appearing once. The sample comes from a study of cytomegalovirus exposure and HLA in healthy donors. Study as a whole: Of several hundred genotyped donors, approximately 80% clustered with self-reported Caucasian donors.

Overall study results and limits: Later analysis found that TCR beta chains associated with HLA were more clonally expanded than other, equally common chains. In a later analysis, TCR association rates varied by HLA locus: DRB1 most, HLA-C fewest.

The sample taken for sequencing was PBMCs. V usage is TRBV28 and J usage is TRBJ2-1; 7 nucleotides line up with TRBD2. This TCR was sampled from a girl aged 2-10 years in good health and CMV-seronegative. The DNA for the CDR3 is TGTGCCAGCAGTTTGGGGCGGTGGGAGGGCCAGAGTTATGAGCAGTTCTTC. Amino acids: CASSLGRWEGQSYEQFF. The full variable domain, in which reference TRBV28 and TRBJ2-1 provide the parts outside the CDR3, is DVKVTQSSRYLVKRTGEKVFLECVQDMDHENMFWYRQDPGLGLRLIYFSYDVKMKEKGDIPEGYSVSREKKERFSLILESASTNQTSMYLCASSLGRWEGQSYEQFFGPGTRLTVL.